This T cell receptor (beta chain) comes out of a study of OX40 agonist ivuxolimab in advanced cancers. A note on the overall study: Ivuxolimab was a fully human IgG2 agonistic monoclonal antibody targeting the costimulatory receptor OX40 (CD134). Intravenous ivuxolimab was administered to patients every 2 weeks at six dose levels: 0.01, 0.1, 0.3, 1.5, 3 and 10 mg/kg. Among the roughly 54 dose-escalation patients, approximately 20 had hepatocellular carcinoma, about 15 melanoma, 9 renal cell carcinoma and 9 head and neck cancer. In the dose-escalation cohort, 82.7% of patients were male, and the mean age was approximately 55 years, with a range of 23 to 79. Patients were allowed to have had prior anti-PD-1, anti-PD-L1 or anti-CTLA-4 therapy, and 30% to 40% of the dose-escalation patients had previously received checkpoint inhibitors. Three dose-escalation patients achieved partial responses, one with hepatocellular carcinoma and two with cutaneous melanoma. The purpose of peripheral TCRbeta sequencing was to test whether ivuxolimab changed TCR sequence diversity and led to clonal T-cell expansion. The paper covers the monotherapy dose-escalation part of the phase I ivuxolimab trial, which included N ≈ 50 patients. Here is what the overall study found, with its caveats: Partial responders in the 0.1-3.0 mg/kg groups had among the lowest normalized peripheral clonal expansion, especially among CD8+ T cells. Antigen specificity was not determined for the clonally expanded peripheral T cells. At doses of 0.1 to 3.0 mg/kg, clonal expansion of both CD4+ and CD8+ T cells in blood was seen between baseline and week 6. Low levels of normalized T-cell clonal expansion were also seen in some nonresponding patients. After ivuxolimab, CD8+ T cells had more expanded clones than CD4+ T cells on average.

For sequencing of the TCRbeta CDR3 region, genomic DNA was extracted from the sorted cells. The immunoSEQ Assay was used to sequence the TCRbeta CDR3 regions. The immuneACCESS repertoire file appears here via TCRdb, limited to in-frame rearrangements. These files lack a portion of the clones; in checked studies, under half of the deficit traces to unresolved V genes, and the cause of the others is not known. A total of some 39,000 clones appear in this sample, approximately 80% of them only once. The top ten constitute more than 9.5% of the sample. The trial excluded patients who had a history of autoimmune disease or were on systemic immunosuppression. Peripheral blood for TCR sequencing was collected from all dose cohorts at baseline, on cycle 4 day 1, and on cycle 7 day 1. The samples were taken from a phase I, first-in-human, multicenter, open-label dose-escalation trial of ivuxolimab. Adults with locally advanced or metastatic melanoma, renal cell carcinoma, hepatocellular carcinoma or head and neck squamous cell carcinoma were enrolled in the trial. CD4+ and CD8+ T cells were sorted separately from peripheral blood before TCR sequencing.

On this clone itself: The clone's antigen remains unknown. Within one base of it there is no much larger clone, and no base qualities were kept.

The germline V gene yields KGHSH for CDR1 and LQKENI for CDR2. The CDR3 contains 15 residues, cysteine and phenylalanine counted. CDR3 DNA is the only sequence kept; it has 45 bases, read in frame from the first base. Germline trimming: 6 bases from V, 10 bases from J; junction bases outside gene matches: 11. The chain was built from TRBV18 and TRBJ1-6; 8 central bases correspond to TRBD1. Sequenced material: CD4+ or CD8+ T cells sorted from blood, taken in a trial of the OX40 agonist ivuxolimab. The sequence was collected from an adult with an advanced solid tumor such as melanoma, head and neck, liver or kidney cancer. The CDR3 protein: CASSPMTGERSPLHF. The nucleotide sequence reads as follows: TGTGCCAGCTCCCCAATGACAGGGGAGCGCTCACCCCTCCACTTT.